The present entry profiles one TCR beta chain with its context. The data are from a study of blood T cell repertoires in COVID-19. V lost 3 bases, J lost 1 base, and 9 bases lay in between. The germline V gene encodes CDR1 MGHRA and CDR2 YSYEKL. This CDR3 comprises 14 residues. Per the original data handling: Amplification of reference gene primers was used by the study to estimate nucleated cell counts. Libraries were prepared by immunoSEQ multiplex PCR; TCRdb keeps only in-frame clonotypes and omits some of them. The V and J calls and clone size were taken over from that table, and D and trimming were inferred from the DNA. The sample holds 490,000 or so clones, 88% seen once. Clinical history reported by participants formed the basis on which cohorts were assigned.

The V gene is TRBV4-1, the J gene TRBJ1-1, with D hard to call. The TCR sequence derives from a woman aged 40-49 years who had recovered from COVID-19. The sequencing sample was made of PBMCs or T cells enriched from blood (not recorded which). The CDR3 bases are TGCGCCAGCAGCCAGGGCCCGACGAACACTGAAGCTTTCTTT. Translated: CASSQGPTNTEAFF.